The 29 T cell receptor beta chains in this list originate from one sample, sequenced in a study of identical twins. TCRdb re-analysed the 5' RACE reads in MiXCR, keeping a single row per CDR3 protein. Here the sample spans 570,000 or so distinct CDR3 sequences, around 9.6% being singletons. The same data also contributed to another study, on yellow fever vaccine responses in identical twins.

The sequencing sample was made of PBMCs. The receptor source for this set is a young woman in good health.

This chain connects TRBV29-1 to TRBJ2-2; D ambiguous. Germline CDR1 and CDR2: SQVTM and ANQGSEA. V lost 6 bases and J lost 5, with 13 bases in between. There are 13 residues in the CDR3. The CDR3 region has the DNA TGCAGCGTAGGAGCAGTGGGTACCGGGGAGCTGTTTTTT. Translating it yields CSVGAVGTGELFF.

This clonotype was observed many times. This chain links TRBV3-1 with TRBJ1-6; perhaps TRBD1 as D (5 bases). V shed 5 bases and J shed 9 bases, with 14 bases lying between them. CDR1 is LGHDT, CDR2 YNNKEL, per germline (reference sequence). The CDR3 sequence is 14 residues long. CDR3: CASSRDGLGSPLHF. As DNA, the CDR3 is TGTGCCAGCAGCAGGGACGGCCTTGGTTCACCCCTCCACTTT.

In its sample, this clonotype was seen many times. The J gene is TRBJ2-6, the V gene TRBV3-1; D is ambiguous. The CDR3 is made up of 15 amino acids. Germline assignment: CDR1 LGHDT and CDR2 YNNKEL (reference sequence). The V end lost 6 bases, the J end lost 0 bases, and 9 bases lay between the germline ends. The chain's CDR3 is CASRTTYSGANVLTF. The DNA for the CDR3 is TGTGCCAGCAGAACAACTTACTCTGGGGCCAACGTCCTGACTTTC.

This clonotype came up a few times. The chain employs TRBV24-1 and TRBJ2-2; D is perhaps TRBD1 (5 bases). Germline V gives CDR1 KGHDR, CDR2 SFDVKD. V was cut by 5 bases and J by 5 bases, with 8 bases left in between. The CDR3 runs to 13 residues. CDR3 in DNA: TGTGCCACCAGTGTCGACAGTACCGGGGAGCTGTTTTTT. The encoded protein is CATSVDSTGELFF.

This clonotype was counted a few times. The J gene is TRBJ2-7, the V gene TRBV14, with 7 bases lining up with TRBD2. This CDR3 is built from 13 residues. The germline gives CDR1 SGHDN, CDR2 FVKESK. V was clipped by 0 bases and J by 10 bases; unmatched bases: 6. The CDR3 nucleotides read TGTGCCAGCAGCCAAGATCCCCGGGAGGCCCAGTACTTC. This gives the protein CASSQDPREAQYF.

J is TRBJ2-7 and V is TRBV7-8, with D possibly TRBD2 on 5 matching bases. Per germline, CDR1 SGHVS and CDR2 FQNEAQ. The CDR3 runs to 14 residues. V was cut by 5 bases and J by 7 bases, with 18 bases left in between. The CDR3 DNA reads TGTGCCAGCAGCCCTAAGGTCCTTTCGGGAGAGCAGTACTTC. Translation: CASSPKVLSGEQYF.

The rearrangement links TRBV20-1 to TRBJ1-2, with 9 bases that match TRBD1. Trimming at V came to 0 bases and at J to 6 bases, leaving 11 bases not matched to a gene. This CDR3 region has 16 residues. Germline lookup yields CDR1 DFQATT and CDR2 SNEGSKA (reference sequence). CDR3 DNA: TGCAGTGCTAGAGATCGAAGGACAGGGGAGATGAATGGCTACACCTTC. It specifies CSARDRRTGEMNGYTF.

The genes are TRBV11-1 and TRBJ2-5, with D tentatively TRBD2 (7 bases). Germline V gene data show CDR1 as SGHAT and CDR2 as FQDESV (reference sequence). V lost 5 bases, J lost 2 bases, and 30 bases lay in between. The CDR3 covers 20 residues. CDR3 coding DNA: TGTGCCAGCAGCCCTACTTTGACACTCCAAAAGGGGGGGGGACAAGAGACCCAGTACTTC. This encodes CASSPTLTLQKGGGQETQYF.

CDR3 protein: CSATAVVGIPQTQYF. CDR3 bases: TGCAGTGCCACCGCGGTAGTAGGGATTCCCCAGACCCAGTACTTC. This chain links TRBV20-1 with TRBJ2-5, with unresolved D. Per the germline V gene, CDR1 is DFQATT and CDR2 is SNEGSKA (reference sequence). V lost 6 bases, J lost 6 bases, and 23 bases lay in between. The CDR3 is 15 residues long.

The chain is built from TRBV5-1 and TRBJ2-1; 7 nucleotides match TRBD1. The CDR3 loop spans 14 amino acids. V lost 4 bases, J lost 5 bases, and 6 bases stayed unmatched. Germline V gene data show CDR1 as SGHRS and CDR2 as YFSETQ. CDR3 coding DNA: TGCGCCAGCAGCACCGGACAGGACAACAATGAGCAGTTCTTC. It codes for CASSTGQDNNEQFF.

The chain couples TRBV7-2 to TRBJ2-7; D gene uncertain. This CDR3 comprises 13 residues. With 5 bases removed from V and 3 bases from J, the gap between germline ends came to 11 bases. Germline V gene lookup returns CDR1 SGHTA and CDR2 FQGNSA. The CDR3 reads CASSALNSYEQYF. Written as DNA, the CDR3 is TGTGCCAGCAGCGCCCTCAACAGCTACGAGCAGTACTTC.

At least ten counts were recorded for this clonotype. The chain joins TRBV28 to TRBJ2-3, with TRBD2 identical over 7 bases. The CDR3 runs to 18 residues. V dropped 6 bases and J dropped 2; count of bases not matched to a gene: 17. Germline loops: CDR1 MDHEN, CDR2 SYDVKM. The CDR3 region is CASSFPLGEGLATDTQYF. The CDR3 nucleotides read TGTGCCAGCAGCTTCCCATTAGGGGAGGGCTTGGCCACAGATACGCAGTATTTT.

This clonotype appeared many times. V usage is TRBV12-3 or TRBV12-4 and J usage is TRBJ1-5; weak D call: TRBD1 (5 bases). This CDR3 region has 15 residues. The V gene lost 6 bases and the J gene lost 6 bases, with 18 bases spanning the gap. The CDR3 nucleotides are TGTGCCAGCAGCCATAACCCGGGGGGAACTCAGCCCCAGCATTTT. It translates to CASSHNPGGTQPQHF.

This clonotype was found a few times. Sequence at one end of the junction differs from germline and may be a read error. This chain links TRBV20-1 with TRBJ2-2; 9 nucleotides line up with TRBD1. The germline V gene encodes CDR1 DFQATT and CDR2 SNEGSKA (reference sequence). CDR3 length: 16 residues. CDR3: CCARDPGQGDTGELFF. CDR3 sequence (DNA): TGCTGTGCTAGAGACCCGGGACAGGGTGACACCGGGGAGCTGTTTTTT.

V and J are TRBV10-3 and TRBJ2-2, with 9 bases that match TRBD1. Losses at the gene ends were 0 bases for V and 5 bases for J; bases not matched to a gene: 1. CDR3 size: 15 residues. In germline, CDR1 is ENHRY, CDR2 SYGVKD. The CDR3 nucleotides are TGTGCCATCAGTGAGTCGGACAGGGGAACCGGGGAGCTGTTTTTT. Residues: CAISESDRGTGELFF.

The V gene is TRBV7-6, the J gene TRBJ2-3; TRBD2 matches at 7 bases. V shed 4 bases and J 2 bases; nucleotides not matched to a gene: 12. The germline V gene encodes CDR1 SGHVS and CDR2 FNYEAQ. This CDR3 contains 17 residues. The CDR3 DNA reads TGTGCCAGCAGCTCGCCGACTAGCAGCGGTAACACAGATACGCAGTATTTT. Translated, it gives CASSSPTSSGNTDTQYF. The full variable domain, its missing parts supplied by reference TRBV7-6 and TRBJ2-3, is GAGVSQSPRYKVTKRGQDVALRCDPISGHVSLYWYRQALGQGPEFLTYFNYEAQQDKSGLPNDRFSAERPEGSISTLTIQRTEQRDSAMYRCASSSPTSSGNTDTQYFGPGTRLTVL.

Only a few counts were recorded for this clonotype. This chain connects TRBV4-3 to TRBJ2-7; TRBD2 matches 10 bases. This CDR3 has 15 residues. CDR1 and CDR2 from the germline V gene are LGHNA and YSLEER. The V and J ends lost 3 bases and 1 base, in that order; junction bases with no gene match: 3. The CDR3 here is CASSHGLADSYEQYF. CDR3 nucleotide sequence: TGCGCCAGCAGCCACGGACTAGCGGATTCCTACGAGCAGTACTTC.

Written as DNA, the CDR3 is TGTGCCAGCAGTGAAGCCGCGACCTATCAAGCGCAGTACTTC. Translating gives CASSEAATYQAQYF. V gene TRBV2 combines with J gene TRBJ2-7; D not resolved. The CDR3 is 14 residues long. Trimming removed 0 bases from V and 9 bases from J, with 15 bases in between. Germline-derived CDR1 and CDR2 are SNHLY and FYNNEI.

This clonotype has at least ten counts. This chain joins TRBV20-1 and TRBJ2-2; TRBD2 is a possible D gene (5 bases). The CDR3 sequence is 14 residues long. V lost 1 base to trimming and J lost 4 bases, with 10 bases between them. The V gene's germline CDR1 is DFQATT and CDR2 SNEGSKA (reference sequence). CDR3 residues: CSARGLLATGELFF. CDR3 nucleotide sequence: TGCAGTGCTAGAGGACTACTCGCCACCGGGGAGCTGTTTTTT.

This clonotype was seen more than once but under ten times. This chain connects TRBV5-4 to TRBJ2-7; TRBD1 matches 9 bases. The CDR3 length is 15 residues. Per germline, CDR1 SGHNT and CDR2 YYREEE (reference sequence). J lost 9 bases, V lost 4 bases, and 14 bases had no gene match. The CDR3 sequence is CASSDLDRGGRGQYF. The CDR3 DNA reads TGTGCCAGCAGCGACCTGGACAGGGGAGGAAGAGGGCAGTACTTC. Combining the CDR3 with reference TRBV5-4 and TRBJ2-7 gives the whole variable domain ETGVTQSPTHLIKTRGQQVTLRCSSQSGHNTVSWYQQALGQGPQFIFQYYREEENGRGNFPPRFSGLQFPNYSSELNVNALELDDSALYLCASSDLDRGGRGQYFGPGTRLTVT.

This sequence joins TRBV5-4 and TRBJ1-2; D unclear. This CDR3 has 14 amino acids. The ends were cut back, 3 bases at V and 0 bases at J, with 9 bases in the middle. Germline CDR1 is SGHNT and CDR2 is YYREEE (reference sequence). CDR3 sequence (DNA): TGTGCCAGCAGCTCAGAACAGCCTAACTATGGCTACACCTTC. Translation: CASSSEQPNYGYTF.

The rearrangement links TRBV20-1 to TRBJ2-2; 8 nucleotides align to TRBD2. V lost 6 bases to trimming and J lost 6 bases; unmatched junction nucleotides: 18. Germline loops: CDR1 DFQATT, CDR2 SNEGSKA (reference sequence). CDR3 length: 17 residues. DNA of the CDR3: TGCAGTGCCCTAGTCCCCCCGGGACTAGAGGCCGCCGGGGAGCTGTTTTTT. Amino acids: CSALVPPGLEAAGELFF.

This clonotype was seen only a few times. This chain connects TRBV20-1 to TRBJ2-1; no clear D gene. CDR1 and CDR2 (germline): DFQATT, SNEGSKA (reference sequence). This CDR3 region has 15 residues. The V end lost 4 bases, the J end lost 0 bases, and 13 bases lay between the germline ends. The CDR3: CSATSVESSYNEQFF. The CDR3 region has the DNA TGCAGTGCTACCTCAGTCGAAAGCTCCTACAATGAGCAGTTCTTC.

In its sample, this clonotype was seen a few times. This rearrangement joins TRBV6-2 or TRBV6-3 to TRBJ2-7; 7 bases line up with TRBD2. The V segment lost 5 bases and the J segment 3 bases; nucleotides outside the gene matches: 4. The CDR3 loop spans 13 amino acids. Germline V gene data show CDR1 as MNHEY and CDR2 as SVGEGT. The CDR3 loop is CASSGSGNYEQYF. The DNA of the CDR3 is TGTGCCAGCAGTGGGAGCGGGAACTACGAGCAGTACTTC.

This clonotype has just one count. This chain joins TRBV20-1 and TRBJ2-1; weak D call: TRBD1 (6 bases). The CDR3 has 11 residues. Germline values: CDR1 DFQATT, CDR2 SNEGSKA (reference sequence). V was clipped by 3 bases and J by 7 bases, with 7 bases between them. CDR3 in amino acids: CSARQGNEQFF. The DNA of the CDR3 is TGCAGTGCTAGGCAGGGGAATGAGCAGTTCTTC.

This clonotype showed up just a few times. This rearrangement joins TRBV7-2 to TRBJ2-7; TRBD2 matches 8 bases. J was trimmed by 5 bases and V by 4 bases; bases with no gene match: 10. The CDR3 length is 15 residues. The germline V gene has CDR1 SGHTA and CDR2 FQGNSA. CDR3 region: CASSSQVGRAHEQYF. The CDR3 DNA follows: TGTGCCAGCAGCTCCCAGGTCGGGAGGGCCCACGAGCAGTACTTC.

The rearrangement joins TRBV6-1 to TRBJ2-1, with 7 bases that match TRBD2. Germline trimming cut 1 base from V and 2 bases from J; bases unmatched to any gene: 2. The germline V gene has CDR1 MNHNS and CDR2 SASEGT. The CDR3 runs 15 residues. The CDR3 sequence: CASSEGLAAYNEQFF. CDR3 sequence (DNA): TGTGCCAGCAGTGAAGGACTAGCCGCCTACAATGAGCAGTTCTTC.

This chain joins TRBV28 and TRBJ2-7, with a possible D match to TRBD1 (6 bases). V was clipped by 5 bases and J by 0 bases, with 20 bases between them. The CDR3 extends over 17 amino acids. Per the germline V gene, CDR1 is MDHEN and CDR2 is SYDVKM. CDR3 sequence reads: CASSLPLTGTLSYEQYF. CDR3 bases: TGTGCCAGCAGTCTCCCTCTGACAGGTACCCTCTCCTACGAGCAGTACTTC.

This clonotype was counted at least ten times. The rearrangement joins TRBV3-1 to TRBJ2-7; 9 positions match TRBD1. The CDR3 runs to 15 residues. Germline CDR1 and CDR2: LGHDT and YNNKEL (reference sequence). V shed 0 bases, J shed 2 bases, and the junction held 2 bases outside the gene matches. CDR3 bases: TGTGCCAGCAGCCAAGAGTGGACAGGGGCCTACGAGCAGTACTTC. Protein product: CASSQEWTGAYEQYF.